What follows is one TCR beta chain and its context. No antigen is known for it. The data originate from a study of monozygotic twins with inflammatory bowel disease. Broader study findings: Since immunosuppressive treatments differed, patient repertoires may have gained added variability.

The length of the CDR3 is 14 residues. Germline assignment: CDR1 MNHNS and CDR2 SASEGT. No DNA is given; TCRdb re-called the 5' RACE reads and lists each CDR3 protein once. This sample contains 400,000 to 500,000 distinct CDR3 sequences. This rearrangement joins TRBV6-1 to TRBJ2-7. The TCR originated in a human donor with ulcerative colitis or Crohn's disease, or a healthy co-twin of an affected twin (not recorded which). The sequenced sample was blood. This chain's CDR3 is CASSEMSVVYEQYF.